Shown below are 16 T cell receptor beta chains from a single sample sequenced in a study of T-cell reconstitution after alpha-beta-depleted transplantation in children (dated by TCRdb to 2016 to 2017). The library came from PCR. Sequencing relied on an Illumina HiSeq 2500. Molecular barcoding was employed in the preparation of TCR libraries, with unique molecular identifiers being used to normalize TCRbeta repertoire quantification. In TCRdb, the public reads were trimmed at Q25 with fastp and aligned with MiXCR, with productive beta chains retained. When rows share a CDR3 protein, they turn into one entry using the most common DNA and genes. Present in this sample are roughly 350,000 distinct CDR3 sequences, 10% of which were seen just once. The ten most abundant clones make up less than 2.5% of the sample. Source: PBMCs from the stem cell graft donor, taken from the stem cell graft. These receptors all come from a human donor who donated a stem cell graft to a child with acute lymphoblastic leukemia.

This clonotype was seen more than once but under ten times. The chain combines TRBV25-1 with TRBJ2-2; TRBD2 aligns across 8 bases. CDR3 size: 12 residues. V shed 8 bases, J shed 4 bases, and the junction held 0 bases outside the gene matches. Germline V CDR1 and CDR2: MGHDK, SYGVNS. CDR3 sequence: CASREGTGELFF. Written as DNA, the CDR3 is TGTGCCAGCCGGGAGGGCACCGGGGAGCTGTTTTTT.

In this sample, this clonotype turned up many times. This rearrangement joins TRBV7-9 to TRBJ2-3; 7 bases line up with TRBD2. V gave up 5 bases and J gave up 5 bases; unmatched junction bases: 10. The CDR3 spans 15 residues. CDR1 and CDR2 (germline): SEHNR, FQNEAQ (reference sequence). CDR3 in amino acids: CASSPPRTSKDTQYF. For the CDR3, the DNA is TGTGCCAGCAGCCCACCCCGGACTAGTAAAGATACGCAGTATTTT.

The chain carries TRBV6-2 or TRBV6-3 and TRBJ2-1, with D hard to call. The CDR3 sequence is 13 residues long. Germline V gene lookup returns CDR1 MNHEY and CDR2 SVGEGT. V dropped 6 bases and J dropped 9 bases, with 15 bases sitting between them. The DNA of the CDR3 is TGTGCCAGCAGCCGCCACCCGTTGATTGAGCAGTTCTTC. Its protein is CASSRHPLIEQFF.

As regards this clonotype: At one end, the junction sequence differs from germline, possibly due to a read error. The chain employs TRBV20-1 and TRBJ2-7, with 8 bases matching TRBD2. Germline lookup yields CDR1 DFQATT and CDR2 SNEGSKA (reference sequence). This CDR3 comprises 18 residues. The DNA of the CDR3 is TGCTGTGCTCGGGATCCGGGCTCGAGCGGGAGTCATCAATACGAGCAGTACTTC. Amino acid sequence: CCARDPGSSGSHQYEQYF.

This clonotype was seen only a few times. CDR3 sequence: CASSYYRDSAMDEQFF. DNA of the CDR3: TGTGCCAGCAGCTACTACCGGGACTCGGCGATGGATGAGCAGTTCTTC. This rearrangement joins TRBV5-6 to TRBJ2-1; perhaps TRBD2 as D (6 bases). The V end was cut by 3 bases, the J end by 8 bases, with 21 bases between. This CDR3 contains 16 residues. The germline V gene has CDR1 SGHDT and CDR2 YYEEEE.

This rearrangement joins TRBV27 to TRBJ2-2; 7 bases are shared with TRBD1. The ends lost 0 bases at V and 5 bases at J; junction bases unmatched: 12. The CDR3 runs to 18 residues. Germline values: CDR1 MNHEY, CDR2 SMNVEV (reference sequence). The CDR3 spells CASSLSAGRDRRTGELFF. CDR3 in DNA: TGTGCCAGCAGTTTATCCGCGGGTAGGGACAGACGGACCGGGGAGCTGTTTTTT.

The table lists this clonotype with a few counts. The CDR3 is CASSFLTGSNTGELFF. The CDR3 bases are TGCGCCAGCAGCTTTTTAACAGGCTCAAACACCGGGGAGCTGTTTTTT. The chain recombines TRBV5-1 with TRBJ2-2; weak D call: TRBD1 (5 bases). The CDR3 is 16 residues long. Trimming took 2 bases from V and 2 from J, leaving 13 bases between them. The germline V gene encodes CDR1 SGHRS and CDR2 YFSETQ.

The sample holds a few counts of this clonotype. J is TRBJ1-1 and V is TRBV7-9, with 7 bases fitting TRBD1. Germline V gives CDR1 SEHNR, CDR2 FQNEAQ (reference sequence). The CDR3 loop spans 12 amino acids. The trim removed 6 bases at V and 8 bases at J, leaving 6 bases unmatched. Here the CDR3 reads CASSSDRPEAFF. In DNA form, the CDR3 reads TGTGCCAGCAGTTCGGACAGGCCGGAAGCTTTCTTT.

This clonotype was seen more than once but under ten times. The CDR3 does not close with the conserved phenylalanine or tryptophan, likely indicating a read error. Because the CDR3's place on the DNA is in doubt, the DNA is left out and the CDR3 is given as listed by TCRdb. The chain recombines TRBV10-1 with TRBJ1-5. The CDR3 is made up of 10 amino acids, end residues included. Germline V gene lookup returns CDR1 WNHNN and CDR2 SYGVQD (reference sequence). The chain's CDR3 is CASTRTSTVQ.

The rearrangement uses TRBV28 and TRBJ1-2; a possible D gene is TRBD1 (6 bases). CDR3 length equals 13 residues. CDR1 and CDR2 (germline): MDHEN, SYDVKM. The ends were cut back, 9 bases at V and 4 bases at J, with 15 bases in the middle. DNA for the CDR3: TGTGCCAGTACAACACAGGGTTCCTATGGCTACACCTTC. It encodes CASTTQGSYGYTF.

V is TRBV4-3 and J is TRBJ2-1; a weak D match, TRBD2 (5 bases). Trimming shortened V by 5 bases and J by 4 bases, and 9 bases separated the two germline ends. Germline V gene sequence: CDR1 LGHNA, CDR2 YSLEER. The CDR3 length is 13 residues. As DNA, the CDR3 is TGCGCCAGCAGCGGAACTAGTTACAATGAGCAGTTCTTC. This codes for CASSGTSYNEQFF.

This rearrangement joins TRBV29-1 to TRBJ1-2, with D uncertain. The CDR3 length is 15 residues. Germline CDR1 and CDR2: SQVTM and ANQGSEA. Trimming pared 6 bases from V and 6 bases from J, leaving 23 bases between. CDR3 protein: CSVLDSGPMEDGYTF. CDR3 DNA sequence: TGCAGCGTCCTCGACTCCGGGCCGATGGAAGATGGCTACACCTTC.

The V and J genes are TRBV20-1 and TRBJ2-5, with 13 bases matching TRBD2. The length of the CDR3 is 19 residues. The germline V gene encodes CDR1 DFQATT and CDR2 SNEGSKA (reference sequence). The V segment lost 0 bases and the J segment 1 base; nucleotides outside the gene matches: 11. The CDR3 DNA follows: TGCAGTGCTAGAGATCCGGGACTAGCGGGACCTTGGGGCCAAGAGACCCAGTACTTC. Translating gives CSARDPGLAGPWGQETQYF.

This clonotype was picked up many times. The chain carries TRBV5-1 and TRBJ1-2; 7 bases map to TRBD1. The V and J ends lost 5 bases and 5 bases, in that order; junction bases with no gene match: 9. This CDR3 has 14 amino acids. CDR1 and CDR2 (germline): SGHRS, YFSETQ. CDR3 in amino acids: CASRPGQTHYGYTF. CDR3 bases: TGCGCCAGCAGGCCGGGACAGACTCATTATGGCTACACCTTC.

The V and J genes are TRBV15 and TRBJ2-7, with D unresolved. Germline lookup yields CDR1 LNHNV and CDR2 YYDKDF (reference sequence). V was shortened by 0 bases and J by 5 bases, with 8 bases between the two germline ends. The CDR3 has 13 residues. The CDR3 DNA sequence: TGTGCCACCAGCAGAGACCTGGGGAACGAGCAGTACTTC. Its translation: CATSRDLGNEQYF.

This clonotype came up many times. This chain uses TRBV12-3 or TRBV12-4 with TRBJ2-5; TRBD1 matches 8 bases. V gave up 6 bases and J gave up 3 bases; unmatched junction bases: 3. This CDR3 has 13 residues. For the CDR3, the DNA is TGTGCCAGCAGACGGACAGGGAAAGAGACCCAGTACTTC. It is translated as CASRRTGKETQYF.